These 21 T cell receptor beta chains originate from one sample sequenced in a study of human T cells and chemical hapten exposure. Indicated time point: patch test 2, 6 weeks after DPC sensitization. Sample treatment: therapeutic diphenylcyclopropenone sensitization with weekly scalp DPC. MiXCR was run by TCRdb on the RACE reads, yielding one entry per CDR3 protein. In the table there are hundreds of thousands of distinct CDR3 sequences, about 6.3% of which are singletons. The sample was whole blood, taken in connection with sensitization to the hapten diphenylcyclopropenone (DPC). These receptors came from a woman aged 18-30 years with alopecia areata. Some clones in this sample may be carry-over from other donors' samples.

This clonotype occurred many times. V gene TRBV18 combines with J gene TRBJ1-4; D may be TRBD1 (5 bases). V shed 4 bases and J shed 5 bases, with 14 bases lying between them. The germline CDR1 and CDR2 sequences are KGHSH and LQKENI. CDR3 length: 15 amino acids. The CDR3 here is CASSRRDGSNEKLFF. Here the CDR3 DNA reads TGTGCCAGCTCACGCCGGGACGGATCGAATGAAAAACTGTTTTTT.

In its sample, this clonotype was seen many times. The V call is TRBV28, the J call TRBJ1-2; 10 nucleotides align to TRBD1. V dropped 5 bases and J dropped 3; count of bases not matched to a gene: 15. CDR3 size: 18 residues. From germline, CDR1 is MDHEN and CDR2 SYDVKM. DNA for the CDR3: TGTGCCAGCAGTCCGCCCCCGGGGACAGGGGTGAGGGACTATGGCTACACCTTC. Translation: CASSPPPGTGVRDYGYTF.

The genes are TRBV9 and TRBJ2-2; 7 bases match TRBD2. Germline loops: CDR1 SGDLS, CDR2 YYNGEE. V gave up 4 bases and J gave up 0 bases; unmatched junction bases: 3. There are 15 residues in the CDR3. CDR3 amino acids: CASSLAEPNTGELFF. DNA of the CDR3: TGTGCCAGCAGCCTAGCGGAGCCGAACACCGGGGAGCTGTTTTTT.

The J gene is TRBJ2-1, the V gene TRBV20-1; D is tentatively TRBD1 or TRBD2 (5 bases each). Germline CDR1 reads DFQATT; CDR2 reads SNEGSKA (reference sequence). The length of the CDR3 is 13 residues. Trimming removed 5 bases at V and 5 bases at J, with 13 bases between. The CDR3 reads CSAPGTSHNEQFF. The CDR3 DNA is TGCAGTGCTCCCGGGACGTCGCACAATGAGCAGTTCTTC.

This clonotype was counted ten times or more. This chain connects TRBV6-2 or TRBV6-3 to TRBJ1-5; no clear D gene. V was cut by 2 bases and J by 5 bases, with 7 bases left in between. The germline gives CDR1 MNHEY, CDR2 SVGEGT. This CDR3 has 13 residues. The CDR3, as DNA: TGTGCCAGCAGTTACAGAGTGGATCAGCCCCAGCATTTT. As protein: CASSYRVDQPQHF.

As regards this clonotype: A much larger clone sits a single nucleotide away, making a read error possible. The V and J genes are TRBV14 and TRBJ1-1; TRBD1 might be the D (6 bases). The CDR3 consists of 18 residues. Germline V gives CDR1 SGHDN, CDR2 FVKESK. The CDR3 reads CASSQPPGTSIPNTEASF. CDR3 DNA sequence: TGTGCCAGCAGCCAACCACCCGGGACAAGTATACCGAACACTGAAGCTTCCTTT.

There are a few counts of this clonotype. The rearrangement uses TRBV6-6 and TRBJ1-4, with D possibly matching TRBD1 (6 bases). V lost 2 bases to trimming and J lost 10 bases, with 8 bases between them. CDR1 and CDR2 (germline): MNHNY, SVGAGI (reference sequence). The CDR3 contains 12 residues. The CDR3 loop reads CASSYVGGKLFF. Here the CDR3 DNA reads TGTGCCAGCAGTTACGTAGGGGGAAAACTGTTTTTT.

This clonotype was picked up a small number of times. The chain uses TRBV12-3 or TRBV12-4 and TRBJ2-1, with TRBD2 identical over 10 bases. CDR3 length: 15 amino acids. V lost 0 bases to trimming and J lost 7 bases; unmatched junction nucleotides: 3. DNA of the CDR3: TGTGCCAGCAGTTTAGCCCTAGCGGGGGAAAATGAGCAGTTCTTC. Translation gives CASSLALAGENEQFF.

This clonotype was recorded at least ten times. This rearrangement joins TRBV7-2 to TRBJ1-1; D is uncertain. The CDR3 extends over 13 amino acids. Trimming cost V 0 bases and J 5 bases, with 7 bases left between them. The V gene's germline CDR1 is SGHTA and CDR2 FQGNSA. Here the CDR3 DNA reads TGTGCCAGCAGCTTAGCTTGGTTAACTGAAGCTTTCTTT. Translated: CASSLAWLTEAFF.

The gene calls are TRBV4-3 and TRBJ1-2; D call uncertain. The CDR3 is 13 residues long. Germline V gives CDR1 LGHNA, CDR2 YSLEER. V lost 0 bases and J 8 bases, leaving 10 bases between the germline ends. The CDR3, as DNA: TGCGCCAGCAGCCAAGATAGTCTGAGCGGCTACACCTTC. Residues: CASSQDSLSGYTF.

The table lists this clonotype with many counts. This chain joins TRBV4-1 and TRBJ2-2; perhaps TRBD1 as D (6 bases). CDR1 and CDR2 from the germline V gene are MGHRA and YSYEKL. V was trimmed by 6 bases and J by 6 bases, leaving 11 bases between them. The CDR3 loop spans 13 amino acids. CDR3 DNA sequence: TGCGCCAGCAGATACAGGGACGCCGGGGAGCTGTTTTTT. It translates to CASRYRDAGELFF.

Many counts were recorded for this clonotype. The V gene is TRBV2, the J gene TRBJ2-1, with D unclear. The germline gives CDR1 SNHLY, CDR2 FYNNEI. Trimming left V 5 bases short and J 0 bases short, with 11 bases between. This CDR3 is 15 amino acids long. This chain's CDR3 is CASSKRSSSYNEQFF. For the CDR3, the DNA is TGTGCCAGCAGTAAAAGGAGTAGCTCCTACAATGAGCAGTTCTTC. The full variable domain, in which reference TRBV2 and TRBJ2-1 provide the parts outside the CDR3, is EPEVTQTPSHQVTQMGQEVILRCVPISNHLYFYWYRQILGQKVEFLVSFYNNEISEKSEIFDDQFSVERPDGSNFTLKIRSTKLEDSAMYFCASSKRSSSYNEQFFGPGTRLTVL.

At least ten counts were recorded for this clonotype. The rearrangement uses TRBV10-3 and TRBJ2-1; the D gene is possibly TRBD2 (6 bases). The CDR3 length is 14 residues. The germline V gene encodes CDR1 ENHRY and CDR2 SYGVKD. Trimming left V 3 bases short and J 3 bases short, with 9 bases between. The chain's CDR3 is CAISDPDYYNEQFF. The CDR3 DNA sequence: TGTGCCATCAGTGATCCGGACTACTACAATGAGCAGTTCTTC.

This clonotype has a handful of counts. V is TRBV29-1 and J is TRBJ2-7, with 7 bases aligning to TRBD2. The CDR3 is made up of 14 amino acids. Germline CDR1 is SQVTM and CDR2 is ANQGSEA. The V and J ends lost 4 bases and 6 bases, in that order; junction bases with no gene match: 12. CDR3 DNA sequence: TGCAGCGTTGGTGGGACTACAACCCCAGGCGAGCAGTACTTC. As protein: CSVGGTTTPGEQYF.

This clonotype showed up many times. The J gene is TRBJ1-5, the V gene TRBV6-5, with 9 nucleotides matching TRBD1. The CDR3 totals 15 residues. Germline-derived CDR1 and CDR2 are MNHEY and SVGAGI. The V and J ends lost 6 bases and 0 bases, in that order; junction bases with no gene match: 3. The chain's CDR3 is CASSPQGASNQPQHF. In nucleotides, the CDR3 is TGTGCCAGCAGCCCACAGGGGGCTAGCAATCAGCCCCAGCATTTT.

This chain links TRBV4-3 with TRBJ2-5, with 10 bases matching TRBD1. V gave up 1 base and J gave up 1 base; unmatched junction bases: 0. There are 15 residues in the CDR3. The germline V gene encodes CDR1 LGHNA and CDR2 YSLEER. In DNA form, the CDR3 reads TGCGCCAGCAGCCAAGGGACAGGGGGCCAAGAGACCCAGTACTTC. Translation gives CASSQGTGGQETQYF.

The chain recombines TRBV7-9 with TRBJ2-1, with D perhaps matching TRBD1 (6 bases). The CDR3 totals 16 residues. Trimming took 5 bases from V and 2 from J, leaving 16 bases between them. The germline V gene has CDR1 SEHNR and CDR2 FQNEAQ (reference sequence). The CDR3 spells CASSRPGVGPYNEQFF. DNA of the CDR3: TGTGCCAGCAGCAGGCCAGGGGTTGGTCCCTACAATGAGCAGTTCTTC. Complete variable domain (other parts from reference TRBV7-9 and TRBJ2-1): DTGVSQNPRHKITKRGQNVTFRCDPISEHNRLYWYRQTLGQGPEFLTYFQNEAQLEKSRLLSDRFSAERPKGSFSTLEIQRTEQGDSAMYLCASSRPGVGPYNEQFFGPGTRLTVL.

This clonotype was picked up many times. The chain carries TRBV29-1 and TRBJ2-5; D possibly matches TRBD1 or TRBD2 (5 bases each). The CDR3 spans 16 residues. The V end lost 3 bases, the J end lost 2 bases, and 19 bases lay between the germline ends. Germline CDR1 reads SQVTM; CDR2 reads ANQGSEA. The CDR3 coding sequence is TGCAGCGTTGAGAGAGGGGTGCTAGCCCCACAAGAGACCCAGTACTTC. This gives the protein CSVERGVLAPQETQYF.

CDR3 nucleotide sequence: TGCAGTGCTTATCCAACTGCAGAGCAGTTCTTC. Encoded protein: CSAYPTAEQFF. This sequence joins TRBV20-1 and TRBJ2-1; D is undetermined. There are 11 residues in the CDR3. Germline V gene lookup returns CDR1 DFQATT and CDR2 SNEGSKA (reference sequence). V lost 5 bases to trimming and J lost 10 bases, with 12 bases between them.

This clonotype was observed a few times. Written as DNA, the CDR3 is TGTGCCAGCAGTGAAGCGACGGGAAGGGACGAAGCTTTCTTT. Residues: CASSEATGRDEAFF. The chain recombines TRBV6-1 with TRBJ1-1; D is possibly TRBD1 (5 bases). Trimming took off 0 bases at V and 8 bases at J, with 13 bases between the two ends. This CDR3 contains 14 residues. Germline CDR1 and CDR2: MNHNS and SASEGT.

This clonotype was detected many times. The CDR3 DNA reads as TGTGCCAGCAGTGTAACAGGGGACGGTACGCAGTATTTT. This translates into CASSVTGDGTQYF. The V and J genes are TRBV6-5 and TRBJ2-3, with 7 bases lining up with TRBD1. CDR3 length equals 13 residues. Per germline, CDR1 MNHEY and CDR2 SVGAGI. Trimming removed 5 bases from V and 8 bases from J; junction bases left unmatched: 7.